These 28 T cell receptor beta chains came from one sample sequenced in a study of blood T cells in healthy people across ages. Next came a second PCR, run for about 6 to 12 cycles, which used a sample-barcoded 5' primer along with a J-beta primer mix. TCRdb fed the 5' RACE reads into MiXCR, producing one record per CDR3 protein. The table has approximately 810,000 distinct CDR3 sequences, 29% seen once; the top ten hold around 15%. The sequenced material came from blood. Source of these receptors: a woman over 75 in good health.

This chain joins TRBV6-2 or TRBV6-3 and TRBJ2-3, with 8 bases matching TRBD2. Unmatched junction bases numbered 11, after V lost 8 bases and J lost 7 bases. The CDR3 contains 14 residues. CDR1 is MNHEY, CDR2 SVGEGT, per germline. CDR3 sequence: CASGDPAGVNTQYF. CDR3 nucleotides: TGTGCCAGCGGGGATCCAGCGGGGGTGAATACGCAGTATTTT.

In its sample, this clonotype was seen many times. J is TRBJ1-2 and V is TRBV4-3; 7 bases are a match to TRBD1. The CDR3 length is 15 residues. The ends lost 2 bases at V and 0 bases at J; junction bases unmatched: 3. Germline CDR1 and CDR2: LGHNA and YSLEER. DNA of the CDR3: TGCGCCAGCAGCCAACGGACAGGAGCTAACTATGGCTACACCTTC. This gives the protein CASSQRTGANYGYTF.

Of note for this clonotype: Since a much larger clone is just one base distant, this may be a read error. For the CDR3, the DNA is TGTGCCAGCAGCAAATCGACAGGGAACCATTCACCCCCCCACTTT. Translated, it gives CASSKSTGNHSPPHF. The rearrangement links TRBV7-9 to TRBJ1-6, with TRBD1 identical over 7 bases. This CDR3 contains 15 residues. Germline V gene lookup returns CDR1 SEHNR and CDR2 FQNEAQ (reference sequence).

This clonotype was found many times. The chain's CDR3 is CASRRQGGTGELFF. The CDR3, as DNA: TGTGCCAGCAGACGACAGGGGGGCACCGGGGAGCTGTTTTTT. V and J are TRBV6-5 and TRBJ2-2; 9 nucleotides match TRBD1. This CDR3 spans 14 amino acids. Germline V CDR1 and CDR2: MNHEY, SVGAGI. V trimming: 6 bases; J trimming: 4 bases; junction bases outside the gene matches: 3.

This clonotype was counted a few times. A much larger clone differs from this one at a single base, so this may be a read error. V and J are TRBV20-1 and TRBJ2-7; 12 nucleotides agree with TRBD1. The germline V gene has CDR1 DFQATT and CDR2 SNEGSKA (reference sequence). The CDR3 runs 15 residues. Losses at the gene ends were 6 bases for V and 7 bases for J; bases not matched to a gene: 13. The CDR3 coding sequence is TGCAGTGCCGCACGGACGGGACAGGGGGCGGATGAGCAGTACTTC. This encodes CSAARTGQGADEQYF.

A few counts support this clonotype. The gene calls are TRBV28 and TRBJ2-5, with D tentatively TRBD2 (7 bases). The CDR3 spans 14 residues. The V gene lost 3 bases and the J gene lost 4 bases, with 12 bases spanning the gap. Germline V CDR1 and CDR2: MDHEN, SYDVKM. CDR3 loop: CASSLGGRVETQYF. The CDR3 region has the DNA TGTGCCAGCAGTTTGGGGGGGCGAGTAGAGACCCAGTACTTC.

The V gene is TRBV7-8, the J gene TRBJ1-1; the match to TRBD1 covers 9 bases. From germline, CDR1 is SGHVS and CDR2 FQNEAQ. The CDR3 length is 14 residues. V shed 5 bases and J 3 bases; nucleotides not matched to a gene: 4. CDR3 region: CASSTDRGDTEAFF. CDR3 DNA: TGTGCCAGCAGCACGGACAGGGGAGACACTGAAGCTTTCTTT.

The genes are TRBV20-1 and TRBJ1-5; TRBD1 aligns across 9 bases. The CDR3 contains 16 residues. Germline trimming cut 2 bases from V and 5 bases from J; bases unmatched to any gene: 10. The germline gives CDR1 DFQATT, CDR2 SNEGSKA (reference sequence). CDR3: CSARRRDRVGDQPQHF. The CDR3 DNA follows: TGCAGTGCTAGACGCCGGGACAGGGTAGGCGATCAGCCCCAGCATTTT.

This clonotype was picked up many times. The chain has TRBV20-1 and TRBJ2-7; TRBD2 aligns across 9 bases. Unmatched junction bases numbered 8, after V lost 3 bases and J lost 2 bases. Germline V gene sequence: CDR1 DFQATT, CDR2 SNEGSKA (reference sequence). CDR3 length equals 15 residues. CDR3 coding DNA: TGCAGTGCTAGGGATAGCGGGGGAATTCCCTACGAGCAGTACTTC. It yields the protein CSARDSGGIPYEQYF.

The chain employs TRBV20-1 and TRBJ1-6, with TRBD1 matching over 8 bases. In germline, CDR1 is DFQATT, CDR2 SNEGSKA (reference sequence). J was trimmed by 9 bases and V by 6 bases; bases with no gene match: 7. The CDR3 loop spans 13 amino acids. CDR3 in amino acids: CSAKTGASSPLHF. The CDR3 DNA sequence: TGCAGTGCGAAGACAGGGGCGAGTTCACCCCTCCACTTT.

Only a few counts were recorded for this clonotype. This could be a read error, since a much larger clone is one nucleotide away. The chain is built from TRBV27 and TRBJ2-3; 7 nucleotides align to TRBD1. Germline V gives CDR1 MNHEY, CDR2 SMNVEV (reference sequence). CDR3 length: 15 residues. The CDR3 DNA is TGTGCCAGCAGTTTAAGGGGGCAAAGCACAGATACGCGGTATTTT. Translation: CASSLRGQSTDTRYF.

As to this clonotype: Being one base from a much bigger clone, this may be a read error. V usage is TRBV4-3 and J usage is TRBJ2-1; no firm D call. The J call is in doubt because the DNA end fits TRBJ2-7 better. The CDR3 is made up of 18 amino acids. CDR1 and CDR2 from the germline V gene are LGHNA and YSLEER. The CDR3 nucleotides are TGCGCCAGCAGCCAAGATGGCCCGCTCCGGGTGGCGAACAATGAGCAGTACTTC. This translates into CASSQDGPLRVANNEQYF.

In this sample, this clonotype turned up many times. The chain employs TRBV18 and TRBJ2-5, with D possibly being TRBD2 (5 bases). The CDR3 covers 15 residues. Trimming removed 1 base at V and 4 bases at J, with 13 bases between. Germline CDR1 reads KGHSH; CDR2 reads LQKENI. The CDR3: CASSPQGGSPETQYF. The CDR3 DNA reads TGTGCCAGCTCACCACAAGGAGGTTCTCCAGAGACCCAGTACTTC. The full variable domain, with the rest looked up from reference TRBV18 and TRBJ2-5, is NAGVMQNPRHLVRRRGQEARLRCSPMKGHSHVYWYRQLPEEGLKFMVYLQKENIIDESGMPKERFSAEFPKEGPSILRIQQVVRGDSAAYFCASSPQGGSPETQYFGPGTRLLVL.

This clonotype was counted ten times or more. The chain couples TRBV15 to TRBJ1-5, with unresolved D. The CDR3 consists of 8 residues. CDR1 and CDR2 (germline): LNHNV, YYDKDF (reference sequence). The CDR3 reads CSNQPQHF. DNA for the CDR3: TGTAGCAATCAGCCCCAGCATTTT.

The chain carries TRBV20-1 and TRBJ1-1; D remains unclear. V was clipped by 6 bases and J by 6 bases, with 8 bases between them. There are 10 residues in the CDR3. Germline CDR1 DFQATT, CDR2 SNEGSKA (reference sequence). CDR3 protein: CSALGAEAFF. The DNA for the CDR3 is TGCAGTGCCCTGGGCGCTGAAGCTTTCTTT.

The chain is built from TRBV6-5 and TRBJ1-2, with D tentatively TRBD1 (6 bases). CDR3 size: 14 residues. In germline, CDR1 is MNHEY, CDR2 SVGAGI. Trimming pared 0 bases from V and 7 bases from J, leaving 12 bases between. As DNA, the CDR3 is TGTGCCAGCAGTTACTCGAACAGGGCTGGTGGCTACACCTTC. It codes for CASSYSNRAGGYTF.

This clonotype appeared many times. The V gene is TRBV19, the J gene TRBJ1-1; tentative D call: TRBD1 (5 bases). CDR1 LNHDA and CDR2 SQIVND come from the germline V gene (reference sequence). Trimming removed 6 bases from V and 3 bases from J, with 20 bases in between. The CDR3 spans 16 residues. CDR3 sequence reads: CASSRTASLGDTEAFF. CDR3 coding DNA: TGTGCCAGTAGCCGGACGGCCTCTTTAGGGGACACTGAAGCTTTCTTT.

This clonotype appeared many times. This chain joins TRBV21-1 and TRBJ1-2; TRBD1 was called by the table and not checked on the DNA. TRBV21-1 is reported as a pseudogene. This CDR3 is 15 amino acids long. For the CDR3, the DNA is TGTGCCAGCAGCAAACCGGGACAGGGTGGGTATGGCTACACCTTC. Amino acid sequence: CASSKPGQGGYGYTF.

This clonotype was seen a handful of times. This sequence joins TRBV29-1 and TRBJ1-1; a weak D match, TRBD1 (6 bases). Per germline, CDR1 SQVTM and CDR2 ANQGSEA. Trimming took off 7 bases at V and 3 bases at J, with 12 bases between the two ends. This CDR3 has 12 amino acids. CDR3 coding DNA: TGCAGCGGTGGGGGGGGCTACACTGAAGCTTTCTTT. It translates to CSGGGGYTEAFF. Combining the CDR3 with reference TRBV29-1 and TRBJ1-1 gives the whole variable domain SAVISQKPSRDICQRGTSLTIQCQVDSQVTMMFWYRQQPGQSLTLIATANQGSEATYESGFVIDKFPISRPNLTFSTLTVSNMSPEDSSIYLCSGGGGYTEAFFGQGTRLTVV.

Details on this clonotype: This may be a read error: a much more frequent sequence differs by one nucleotide. The chain links TRBV7-2 to TRBJ2-7; 11 nucleotides line up with TRBD2. J was trimmed by 10 bases and V by 7 bases; bases with no gene match: 9. CDR3 length: 13 residues. CDR1 and CDR2 from the germline V gene are SGHTA and FQGNSA. The DNA of the CDR3 is TGTGCCAGCATCGAACTAGCGGGGGAGATCCAGTACTTC. Protein product: CASIELAGEIQYF. The complete variable domain, with remaining parts taken from reference TRBV7-2 and TRBJ2-7, reads GAGVSQSPSNKVTEKGKDVELRCDPISGHTALYWYRQSLGQGLEFLIYFQGNSAPDKSGLPSDRFSAERTGGSVSTLTIQRTQQEDSAVYLCASIELAGEIQYFGPGTRLTVT.

The chain joins TRBV7-8 to TRBJ2-5; D ambiguous. Germline V gives CDR1 SGHVS, CDR2 FQNEAQ. CDR3 length: 13 amino acids. With 4 bases removed from V and 2 bases from J, the gap between germline ends came to 8 bases. The CDR3 spells CASSSAEQETQYF. The CDR3 DNA reads TGTGCCAGCAGCTCAGCAGAGCAAGAGACCCAGTACTTC.

This clonotype was detected ten times or more. The chain has TRBV27 and TRBJ2-5; D tentatively fits TRBD1 or TRBD2 (5 bases each). Trimming shortened V by 6 bases and J by 1 base, and 12 bases separated the two germline ends. CDR3 length equals 14 residues. Germline loops: CDR1 MNHEY, CDR2 SMNVEV (reference sequence). The CDR3 region is CASSTGALQETQYF. As DNA, the CDR3 is TGTGCCAGCAGCACCGGGGCGCTCCAAGAGACCCAGTACTTC.

A note on this clonotype: One end of the junction is discordant with germline, which a read error may explain. The rearrangement uses TRBV7-2 and TRBJ1-1; D unclear. This CDR3 has 11 amino acids. Germline V CDR1 and CDR2: SGHTA, FQGNSA. Here the CDR3 reads CASGLSTEAFF. In DNA form, the CDR3 reads TGTGCCAGCGGCTTAAGCACTGAAGCTTTCTTT.

This clonotype was recorded at least ten times. V is TRBV6-5 and J is TRBJ1-2; TRBD1 matches 8 bases. The germline gives CDR1 MNHEY, CDR2 SVGAGI. The CDR3 loop spans 14 amino acids. Trimming removed 6 bases from V and 5 bases from J; junction bases left unmatched: 8. Here the CDR3 DNA reads TGTGCCAGCAGCCTCAGGGGGCGTGAATATGGCTACACCTTC. Its protein is CASSLRGREYGYTF.

This clonotype was recorded a few times. This may be a read error: a much more frequent sequence differs by one nucleotide. DNA for the CDR3: TGTGCCAGCAGGCCGGGACAGGGGAATGACGAGCAGTACTTC. Its translation is CASRPGQGNDEQYF. The rearrangement joins TRBV27 to TRBJ2-7, with TRBD1 identical over 10 bases. V shed 6 bases, J shed 5 bases, and the junction held 7 bases outside the gene matches. The CDR3 sequence is 14 residues long. Germline V gene lookup returns CDR1 MNHEY and CDR2 SMNVEV (reference sequence).

This chain links TRBV30 with TRBJ1-2; D perhaps matches TRBD1 (5 bases). The germline V gene has CDR1 GTSNPN and CDR2 SVGIG (reference sequence). The V and J ends lost 1 base and 8 bases respectively, with 14 bases between them. This CDR3 spans 13 amino acids. CDR3 sequence reads: CAWSGRALGGYTF. For the CDR3, the DNA is TGTGCCTGGAGTGGCAGGGCCTTGGGGGGCTACACCTTC.

On this clonotype: A much larger clone sits a single nucleotide away, making a read error possible. V and J are TRBV24-1 and TRBJ2-5, with 9 nucleotides matching TRBD1. This CDR3 is built from 16 residues. The junction had 12 bases not matched to a gene; V was cut back by 0 bases and J by 11 bases. Germline lookup yields CDR1 KGHDR and CDR2 SFDVKD. CDR3 sequence reads: CATSDLGGQGTNEQYF. The CDR3 bases are TGTGCCACCAGTGATTTGGGCGGACAGGGGACCAATGAGCAGTACTTC.

This clonotype was detected a few times. V is TRBV6-2 or TRBV6-3 and J is TRBJ2-3, with 7 bases aligning to TRBD2. V lost 0 bases to trimming and J lost 3 bases; unmatched junction nucleotides: 12. Germline CDR1 MNHEY, CDR2 SVGEGT. This CDR3 spans 18 amino acids. CDR3 in DNA: TGTGCCAGCAGTTACTCGAATCGAGGGCAGGGAGGGACAGATACGCAGTATTTT. This codes for CASSYSNRGQGGTDTQYF.